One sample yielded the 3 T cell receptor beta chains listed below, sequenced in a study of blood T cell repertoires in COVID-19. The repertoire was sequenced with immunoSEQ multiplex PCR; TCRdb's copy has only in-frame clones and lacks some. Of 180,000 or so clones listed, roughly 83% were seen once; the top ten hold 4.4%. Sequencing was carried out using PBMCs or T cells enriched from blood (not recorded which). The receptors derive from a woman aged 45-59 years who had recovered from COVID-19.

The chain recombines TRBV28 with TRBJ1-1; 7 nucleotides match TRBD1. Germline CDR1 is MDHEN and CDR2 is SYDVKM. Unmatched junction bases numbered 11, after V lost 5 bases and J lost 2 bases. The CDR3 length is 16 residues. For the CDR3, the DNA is TGTGCCAGCAGTCTGCGACCGGGACAGCTAAACACTGAAGCTTTCTTT. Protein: CASSLRPGQLNTEAFF.

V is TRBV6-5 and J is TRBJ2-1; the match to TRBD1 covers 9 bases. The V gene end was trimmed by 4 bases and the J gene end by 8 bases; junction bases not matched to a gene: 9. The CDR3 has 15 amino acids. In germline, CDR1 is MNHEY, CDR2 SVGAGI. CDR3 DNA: TGTGCCAGCAGTTCCCGGGGGACAGGGCGGGATGAGCAGTTCTTC. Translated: CASSSRGTGRDEQFF.

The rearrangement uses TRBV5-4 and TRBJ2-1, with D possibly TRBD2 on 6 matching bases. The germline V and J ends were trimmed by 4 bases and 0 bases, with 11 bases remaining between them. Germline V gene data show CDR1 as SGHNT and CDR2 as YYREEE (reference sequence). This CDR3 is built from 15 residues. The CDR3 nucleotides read TGTGCCAGCAGCCTTACGACTAGCTCCTACAATGAGCAGTTCTTC. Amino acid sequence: CASSLTTSSYNEQFF.